A selection of T cell receptor beta chains follows, all from one sample in a study of CD4 T cells in relation to SARS-CoV-2 and coronaviruses. Produced via immunoSEQ multiplex PCR; TCRdb's table is partial and in-frame only. The table shows approximately 18,000 clones, with roughly 87% occurring only once. No antigen has been identified for these receptors. The sequenced sample consisted of CD4+ T cells from PBMCs, cultured in vitro. The source of these receptors is a human donor in good health. The CDR3 runs from the conserved cysteine through the conserved F or W. A D gene is named only where the DNA matches it firmly. Clone size, where shown, is once, few, many, or a class for clones that have expanded.

v_call	d_call	clone_size	j_call	cdr3_nt	cdr3_aa
TRBV9	TRBD1	-	TRBJ1-6	TGTGCCAGCAGCCCCCAGGGGGCATTGGGATATAATTCACCCCTCCACTTT	CASSPQGALGYNSPLHF
TRBV5-1	-	-	TRBJ2-2	TGCGCCAGCTGGTGGGGCACAGGGAACACCGGGGAGCTGTTTTTT	CASWWGTGNTGELFF
TRBV10-2	TRBD2	-	TRBJ2-3	TGCGCCAGCAGTGGTTCCGGGACTAGCGGGGGGCGGGGAGATACGCAGTATTTT	CASSGSGTSGGRGDTQYF
TRBV28	-	-	TRBJ2-1	TGTGCCAGCAGATTAGGGCTGCGGGGCCACTCCTACAATGAGCAGTTCTTC	CASRLGLRGHSYNEQFF
TRBV27	-	-	TRBJ2-7	TGTGCCAGCAGTACCCGACGGGAATACGAGCAGTACTTC	CASSTRREYEQYF
TRBV4-3	-	once	TRBJ1-4	TGCGCCAGCAGCCAAGATGTACGAGGGGGTCTGTTTTTT	CASSQDVRGGLFF
TRBV4-1	TRBD1	-	TRBJ1-4	TGCGCCAGCAGCCAAGGACAGGGGGCGCGGACTAATGAAAAACTGTTTTTT	CASSQGQGARTNEKLFF
TRBV3-1/TRBV3-2	TRBD2	-	TRBJ2-1	TGTGCCAGCAGCCCTGGGACTAGCGGGAGGGGTGAGCAGTTCTTC	CASSPGTSGRGEQFF
TRBV7-2	TRBD2	-	TRBJ2-1	TGTGCCAGCAGCTTGAGCCAGGGAGGGAATGAGCAGTTCTTC	CASSLSQGGNEQFF
TRBV2	TRBD1	few	TRBJ2-5	TGTGCCAGCAGCCAAACAGGGGAAGAGACCCAGTACTTC	CASSQTGEETQYF
TRBV4-2	TRBD1	-	TRBJ1-2	TGTGCCAGCAGCCAAGTAGGGAGACAGGGAGCAAGTTATGGCTACACCTTC	CASSQVGRQGASYGYTF
TRBV9	-	once	TRBJ2-1	TGTGCCAGCAGCCCCCAGACTGGCTCCATGGAGCAGTTCTTC	CASSPQTGSMEQFF
TRBV19	TRBD1	-	TRBJ1-2	TGTGCCAGTCGAACCGGGACAGGGCTCACCTATGGCTACACCTTC	CASRTGTGLTYGYTF
TRBV7-2	-	-	TRBJ1-6	TGTGCCAGCAGCTTTACCGGACAACATAATTCACCCCTCCACTTT	CASSFTGQHNSPLHF
TRBV19	TRBD2	-	TRBJ2-3	TGTGCCAGTAGTATGCCCGGGGGGGCCACGGATACGCAGTATTTT	CASSMPGGATDTQYF
TRBV3-1/TRBV3-2	-	-	TRBJ1-6	TGTGCCAGCAGCCAAGATAGAAGCAGACTGTCACCCCTCCACTTT	CASSQDRSRLSPLHF
TRBV5-1	TRBD2	once	TRBJ2-7	TGCGCCAGCAGCCCAACTAGCGGACCCTACGAGCAGTACTTC	CASSPTSGPYEQYF
TRBV5-4	TRBD2	-	TRBJ2-3	TGTGCCAGCAGCTTGGATGCGGGGGTTAACACAGATACGCAGTATTTT	CASSLDAGVNTDTQYF
TRBV19	-	-	TRBJ1-3	TGTGCCAGTAGGGTGGGCGTCTCTGGAAACACCATATATTTT	CASRVGVSGNTIYF
TRBV6-1	-	-	TRBJ2-3	TGTGCCAGCAGTGAAATGAGTGTCGGCGGAGATACGCAGTATTTT	CASSEMSVGGDTQYF
TRBV18	-	-	TRBJ2-5	TGTGCCAGCTCACCCCCTGTCCCAGGGGCCCCCCAAGAGACCCAGTACTTC	CASSPPVPGAPQETQYF
TRBV28	-	few	TRBJ2-3	TGTGCCAGCAGTTTATATTTCGGCACAGATACGCAGTATTTT	CASSLYFGTDTQYF
TRBV7-9	TRBD1	-	TRBJ2-5	TGTGCCAGCAGCCCTATGACAGGGGAACTGGTTGGTGAGACCCAGTACTTC	CASSPMTGELVGETQYF
TRBV29-1	-	once	TRBJ2-3	TGCAGCGTTTCCGGGACAATTACAGATACGCAGTATTTT	CSVSGTITDTQYF
TRBV27	-	once	TRBJ1-5	TGTGCCAGCAGTTCGAGGGTACTCAATCAGCCCCAGCATTTT	CASSSRVLNQPQHF
TRBV20-1	-	-	TRBJ2-5	TGCAGTGCTATCCGGGCGGGGACCCAGTACTTC	CSAIRAGTQYF
TRBV27	-	-	TRBJ1-5	TGTGCCAGCAGACCAGGGGTTTTGAGCAATCAGCCCCAGCATTTT	CASRPGVLSNQPQHF
TRBV5-1	-	-	TRBJ2-3	TGCGCCAGCAGCCTCGGTGATGATACGCAGTATTTT	CASSLGDDTQYF
TRBV7-9	TRBD1	few	TRBJ1-2	TGTGCCAGCAGCTTGAGGGGGCACTATGGCTACACCTTC	CASSLRGHYGYTF
TRBV13	TRBD1	-	TRBJ1-2	TGTGCCAGCAGCTTATTACAGGGGATGGGCTACACCTTC	CASSLLQGMGYTF
TRBV6-4	-	-	TRBJ1-1	TGTGCCAGCAGTGACTCATTCAGGGCCCTTACTACTTTCTTT	CASSDSFRALTTFF
TRBV5-8	TRBD2	-	TRBJ2-3	TGTGCCAGCAGCCCCGGGACTAGTGTGGAAACAGATACGCAGTATTTT	CASSPGTSVETDTQYF
TRBV27	TRBD2	-	TRBJ2-5	TGTGCCAGCAGTTCGCGGGGCGCGGGAGTGTTGGAGACCCAGTACTTC	CASSSRGAGVLETQYF
TRBV7-8	-	few	TRBJ2-7	TGTGCCAGCAGCGTCGAACAGGGTCCCTACGAGCAGTACTTC	CASSVEQGPYEQYF
TRBV9	TRBD1	once	TRBJ2-7	TGTGCCAGGTCCGAGGGACAGGGCCCTACGGGGCAGTACTTC	CARSEGQGPTGQYF
TRBV7-2	TRBD1	-	TRBJ2-5	TGTGCCAGCAGCACCGCGGACAGGGGGCGATGGGGAGAGACCCAGTACTTC	CASSTADRGRWGETQYF
TRBV12-3/TRBV12-4	TRBD2	-	TRBJ2-7	TGTGCCAGCACAGGACTAGCGGGGGATAGGAACTTC	CASTGLAGDRNF
TRBV18	-	-	TRBJ2-2	TGTGCCAGCTCACCATTGGGCCACACCGGGGAGCTGTTTTTT	CASSPLGHTGELFF
TRBV30	-	once	TRBJ1-5	TGTGCCTGGAGTCTCACGACCGGTAGCAATCAGCCCCAGCATTTT	CAWSLTTGSNQPQHF
TRBV4-3	-	-	TRBJ1-1	TGCGCCAGCAGCCAAGATCAGGGGCAGAAAGCTTTCTTT	CASSQDQGQKAFF
TRBV7-9	-	-	TRBJ2-3	TGTGCCAGCAGCCCCATCGGAGGGACGCAGTATTTT	CASSPIGGTQYF
TRBV4-3	-	-	TRBJ2-5	TGCGCCAGCAGCCAAGATCGGAGGACCCAGTACTTC	CASSQDRRTQYF
TRBV4-3	-	-	TRBJ1-2	TGCGCCAGCAGCCAAGTCCGATCCTGGGATCGGGATGGCTACACCTTC	CASSQVRSWDRDGYTF
TRBV27	-	few	TRBJ2-1	TGTGCCAGCAGGAGGGGGGGCTACAATGAGCAGTTCTTC	CASRRGGYNEQFF
TRBV19	-	-	TRBJ2-2	TGTGCCAGTAGTATCAGGGGACGGGACACCGGGGAGCTGTTTTTT	CASSIRGRDTGELFF
TRBV29-1	TRBD1	few	TRBJ2-1	TGCAGCGCCCGGACAGGGTCGGGGGATGAGCAGTTCTTC	CSARTGSGDEQFF
TRBV5-4	-	few	TRBJ1-1	TGTGCCAGCAGAAAAAGGACGGAGGCTATGAACACTGAAGCTTTCTTT	CASRKRTEAMNTEAFF
TRBV9	TRBD2	-	TRBJ2-1	TGTGCCAGCAGCGTCCGGGACTACTACAATGAGCAGTTCTTC	CASSVRDYYNEQFF
TRBV30	-	-	TRBJ1-4	TGTGCCTGGAGTCGTCGGGGAACTAATGAAAAACTGTTTTTT	CAWSRRGTNEKLFF
TRBV10-2	TRBD1	-	TRBJ1-1	TGCGCCAGCTGGGACAGGGAAGGGGGGAACACTGAAGCTTTCTTT	CASWDREGGNTEAFF
TRBV10-3	-	-	TRBJ2-7	TGTGCCATCACTGCGGGGGCCTCCTACGAGCAGTACTTC	CAITAGASYEQYF
TRBV7-8	TRBD1	-	TRBJ1-6	TGTGCCAGCAGCTTAGGGACAGGGATTAATTCACCCCTCCACTTT	CASSLGTGINSPLHF
TRBV11-2	-	-	TRBJ2-3	TGTGCCAGCAGCATCGGACTTACCCGGGATACGCAGTATTTT	CASSIGLTRDTQYF
TRBV11-2	-	-	TRBJ1-1	TGTGCCAGCAGCTTTACTCGGGGGGTCACTGAAGCTTTCTTT	CASSFTRGVTEAFF
TRBV9	-	-	TRBJ1-1	TGTGCCAGCAGCGTAGAATTAACCACTGAAGCTTTCTTT	CASSVELTTEAFF